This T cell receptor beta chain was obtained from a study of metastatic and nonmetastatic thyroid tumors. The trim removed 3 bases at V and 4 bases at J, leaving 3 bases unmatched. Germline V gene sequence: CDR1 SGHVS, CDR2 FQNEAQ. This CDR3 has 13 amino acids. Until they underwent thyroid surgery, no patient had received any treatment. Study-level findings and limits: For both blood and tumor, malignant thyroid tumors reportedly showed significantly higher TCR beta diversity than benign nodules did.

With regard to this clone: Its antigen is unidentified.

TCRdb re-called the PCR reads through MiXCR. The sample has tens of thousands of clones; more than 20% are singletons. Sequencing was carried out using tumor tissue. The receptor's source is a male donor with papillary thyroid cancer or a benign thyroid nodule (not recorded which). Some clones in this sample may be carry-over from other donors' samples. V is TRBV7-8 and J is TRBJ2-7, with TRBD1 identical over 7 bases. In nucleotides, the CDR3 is TGTGCCAGCAGCTTGGACAGGCGGTACGAGCAGTACTTC. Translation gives CASSLDRRYEQYF.